Below, one TCR beta chain is given with its context. The CDR3 spans 14 residues. Per the germline V gene, CDR1 is MNHEY and CDR2 is SVGAGI. Trimming cost V 0 bases and J 6 bases; bases outside gene matches: 1. The data were produced by immunoSEQ multiplex PCR, yet TCRdb's version contains in-frame clones alone and is incomplete. The data contain tens of thousands of clones, 65% to 80% of them seen just once; the ten biggest clones take up approximately 22%. The data derive from a study of control samples from healthy donors and cancer patients. This sequence originates from a man between 60 and 70 years old with head and neck cancer. The chain carries TRBV6-5 and TRBJ2-7; 11 nucleotides agree with TRBD1. The sequencing sample was made of PBMCs. CDR3 in DNA: TGTGCCAGCAGTTACTCCGGGACAGGGGGCGAGCAGTACTTC. Translation gives CASSYSGTGGEQYF.